This TCR beta chain was captured in a study of tumor and adjacent non-tumor tissue in lung cancer (dated 2018 in TCRdb). About the study as a whole: Patients with adenocarcinoma (roughly 12), squamous cell carcinoma (2) and small cell lung cancer (1) were included in the cohort. TCRbeta CDR3 sequencing was performed on roughly 32 paired specimens, with one tumor sample and one normal lung sample collected per patient. Using bulk TCRbeta repertoires from under 18 lung cancer patients, the study set lung tumor tissue side by side with matched distant non-tumor lung tissue. In total, sequencing yielded fewer than 150 million productive TCRbeta reads, which works out to an average of roughly 4.2 million reads per sample. Ages among the roughly 15 patients ranged from about 31 to 85 years, there were roughly 10 men and 5 women, and disease was at TNM stage I to III. Broader findings and caveats from the paper: TCR diversity was significantly higher in younger patients, and greater tumor TCR diversity was associated with shorter overall survival and shorter disease-free survival. The methods do not name the sequencing platform or mention unique molecular identifiers. The top 100 clones accounted for a significantly larger cumulative portion of the repertoire in normal lung than in tumor tissue. Significantly higher TCR diversity (inverse Simpson) was observed in tumor tissue than in normal lung tissue (roughly 470 vs 170, P = 0.0075, Mann-Whitney U test). Peripheral blood was not sequenced, so blood TCRbeta repertoires were not examined in the lung cancer patients of the study. With only about 14 patients in the cohort, the authors noted that larger samples and more detailed clinical data are needed.

The library was produced with multiplex PCR. Instrument used: Illumina HiSeq 2500. TCRbeta libraries were constructed through three rounds of nested PCR with primers (Table S4) according to protocols modified from ARM-PCR. PCR products of 200-500 bp were gel-excised and purified with the QIAquick gel extraction kit before sequencing. Under the source paper's analysis protocol: Trimmomatic was used to clean the reads, FLASH was used to merge the reads into complete CDR3 sequences, and MiTCR was used to assign the reads to V(D)J germline segments. VDJtools was used to compute clonal diversity as the inverse Simpson's index. In-frame sequences without a premature stop codon were defined as productive reads. The raw public reads went through TCRdb reprocessing: fastp at Q25, MiXCR clone calling, in-frame beta chains kept. When rows share a CDR3 protein, they turn into one entry using the most common DNA and genes. The V and J calls here are based on TCRdb, not the publication. The sample records some 100,000 distinct CDR3 sequences, about 62% of which are singletons. About 19% of the sample rests with the top ten.

RNA was extracted from bulk unsorted tissue and checked for quality with a NanoDrop ND-1000 and an Agilent 2100. Normal lung samples were distant non-tumor tissue taken more than 3 cm from the tumor edge. Donors were newly diagnosed lung cancer patients admitted for thoracic surgery in China between August and November 2014, without prior chemotherapy. Patients who had received previous radiotherapy or chemotherapy, or who had another concurrent cancer, were excluded from the study. Surgical tissue pieces of roughly 1-2.2 cm3 were preserved in RNAlater solution and stored at -80 °C until use. Concerning this clonotype: Its antigen is not yet known. This may be a read error, as it is one base from a much larger clone.

The germline V gene yields SQVTM for CDR1 and ANQGSEA for CDR2. For this chain, trimming is 5 bases at the V end and 1 base at the J end, and the number of junction bases without a gene match is 4. There are 17 amino acids in the CDR3, from cysteine to phenylalanine inclusive. The read is trimmed to its CDR3 DNA, 51 bases read in frame from base 1. This sequence was found in a man younger than 45 with non-small cell lung cancer. The material sequenced was distant non-tumor lung tissue. The chain is made from TRBV29-1 and TRBJ2-2; 16 nucleotides in the junction match TRBD2. The CDR3: CSVQGTSGRGNTGELFF. The DNA reads TGCAGCGTTCAAGGGACTAGCGGGAGGGGGAACACCGGGGAGCTGTTTTTT.